This T cell receptor beta chain was obtained from a study of identical twins. In its sample, this clonotype was seen many times. TCRdb re-called the 5' RACE reads with MiXCR, one entry per CDR3 protein. The table includes some 590,000 distinct CDR3 sequences, around a tenth detected once. Germline V gene lookup returns CDR1 DFQATT and CDR2 SNEGSKA (reference sequence). V dropped 1 base and J dropped 0 bases, with 7 bases sitting between them. The CDR3 consists of 13 residues. These sequences were also reported in another study, on yellow fever vaccine responses in identical twins.

This sequence was found in a woman aged 18 to 35 in good health. The sequenced sample consisted of PBMCs. The chain recombines TRBV20-1 with TRBJ2-7; no clear D gene. The CDR3 bases are TGCAGTGCTAGAGGGCTCTACTCCTACGAGCAGTACTTC. Translating gives CSARGLYSYEQYF.